The sequence of this TCR beta chain was determined in a study of OX40 agonist ivuxolimab in advanced cancers. The table came from immunoSEQ multiplex PCR; TCRdb's copy has only in-frame clones and leaves some out. The top ten clones hold 0.43% of a sample with 84,000 or so clones, about 90% of them seen once. A note on this clone: Its target is unknown.

The germline V gene has CDR1 LNHDA and CDR2 SQIVND (reference sequence). V was cut by 1 base and J by 5 bases, with 3 bases left in between. The CDR3 sequence is 12 residues long. General study results and limits: In the expanded peripheral T cells, antigen specificity was never determined.

Material: CD4+ or CD8+ T cells sorted from blood, obtained in a trial of the OX40 agonist ivuxolimab. The rearrangement uses TRBV19 and TRBJ2-1; D not certain. The sequence derives from an adult with an advanced solid tumor such as melanoma, head and neck, liver or kidney cancer. CDR3 loop: CASSIGDNEQFF. DNA for the CDR3: TGTGCCAGTAGTATAGGGGACAATGAGCAGTTCTTC.